This is a list of T cell receptor beta chains from one sample in a study of T cell repertoires in cytomegalovirus infection. From the reads, TCRdb called clonotypes with MiXCR, one entry per CDR3 protein. The repertoire includes 65,000 to 95,000 distinct CDR3 sequences, about 3.8% of them detected once, and approximately 4.6% sits in the top ten. The sample was PBMCs. The receptors were sampled from a human donor in good health (CMV status not recorded). Some clones in this sample may be carry-over from other donors' samples. CDR3s include the opening cysteine and the closing phenylalanine or tryptophan. The D gene is left open where the match is weak. Size is stated for part of the rows, as once, few or many counts, or as a class when the clone is expanded.

many | TRBJ1-2 | TRBV7-2 | NA | TGTGCCAGCAGCCAAACGACCCGGACAGTCTATGGCTACACCTTC | CASSQTTRTVYGYTF
many | TRBJ1-5 | TRBV27 | NA | TGTGCCAGCAGTCCGTTGGGGGGTTGGGGGAAGAATCAGCCCCAGCATTTT | CASSPLGGWGKNQPQHF
many | TRBJ2-7 | TRBV7-3 | NA | TGTGCCAGCAGCCAGGGGTCTAAACCCTCCGCCGAGCAGTACTTC | CASSQGSKPSAEQYF
NA | TRBJ2-3 | TRBV7-2 | NA | TGTGCCAGCAGTCCCCGGGCAGATACGCAGTATTTT | CASSPRADTQYF
few | TRBJ1-2 | TRBV28 | NA | TGTGCCAGCAGTTTAGGGGGAGTTGGAGGCACCTTC | CASSLGGVGGTF
many | TRBJ2-7 | TRBV7-6 | TRBD1 | TGTGCCAGCAGCCCAGGGGGCAGGGGGCTATCCTACGAGCAGTACTTC | CASSPGGRGLSYEQYF
many | TRBJ1-1 | TRBV12-3/TRBV12-4 | NA | TGTGCCAGCAGCACCTTAGAGGGGACTGAAGCTTTCTTT | CASSTLEGTEAFF
medium-sized | TRBJ1-1 | TRBV7-2 | TRBD1 | TGTGCCAGCAGACTTCCCCCCGCAGGGGGCATGAACACTGAAGCTTTCTTT | CASRLPPAGGMNTEAFF
many | TRBJ1-5 | TRBV19 | NA | TGTGCCAGTAGTATAGTGGCCGTACCGGGGGGCGGCAATCAGCCCCAGCATTTT | CASSIVAVPGGGNQPQHF
many | TRBJ1-4 | TRBV7-2 | TRBD1 | TGTGCCAGCAGCGCGGGACAGGGGTTTGGTTTGAAACTGTTTTTT | CASSAGQGFGLKLFF
many | TRBJ1-2 | TRBV12-3/TRBV12-4 | NA | TGTGCCAGCAGTTTAAGGACAGTTTTTAACTCCGGCTACACCTTC | CASSLRTVFNSGYTF
many | TRBJ1-1 | TRBV4-3 | NA | TGCGCCAGCAGCCAGTTCACAGGGAGCACTGAAGCTTTCTTT | CASSQFTGSTEAFF
many | TRBJ1-5 | TRBV2 | TRBD1 | TGTGCCAGCAGACACGACAGGGCTAACAGCAATCAGCCCCAGCATTTT | CASRHDRANSNQPQHF
many | TRBJ1-5 | TRBV7-2 | NA | TGTGCCAGCAGCTTAGAGTATGGTAGGAATCAGCCCCAGCATTTT | CASSLEYGRNQPQHF
many | TRBJ1-4 | TRBV10-3 | NA | TGTGCCATCAGTGATTGGGAGCTGGGAGAAAGGGAACTGTTTTTT | CAISDWELGERELFF
many | TRBJ1-1 | TRBV7-2 | NA | TGTGCCAGCAGCCCAAAGAACACTGAAGCTTTCTTT | CASSPKNTEAFF
many | TRBJ1-6 | TRBV6-8 | NA | TGTGCCAGCAGTTACTCGGGGCGGCGCAATTCACCCCTCCACTTT | CASSYSGRRNSPLHF
many | TRBJ1-3 | TRBV7-8 | TRBD1 | TGTGCCAGCAGCAACAGGGGCTGGACTGGAAACACCATATATTTT | CASSNRGWTGNTIYF
many | TRBJ2-7 | TRBV29-1 | TRBD2 | TGCAGCGTTCCCGGGACTAGCGAGGATTCCTACGAGCAGTACTTC | CSVPGTSEDSYEQYF
many | TRBJ2-2 | TRBV19 | NA | TGTGCCAGTAGTATTCCATTACCCGGGGAGCTGTTTTTT | CASSIPLPGELFF
many | TRBJ2-3 | TRBV12-5 | TRBD2 | TGTGCTAGTGCTACCTCCCTGGGGAGGGCGTCTGCTAGCACAGATACGCAGTATTTT | CASATSLGRASASTDTQYF
many | TRBJ2-1 | TRBV7-2 | NA | TGTGCCAGCAGCCCTGCTAGCCCTAGCTCCTACAATGAGCAGTTCTTC | CASSPASPSSYNEQFF
many | TRBJ2-3 | TRBV20-1 | TRBD2 | TGCAGTGCTGAAAGCTTAAGCGGGGATACAGATACGCAGTATTTT | CSAESLSGDTDTQYF
many | TRBJ2-3 | TRBV6-4 | NA | TGTGCCAGCAGTGAAAGCGGATCTAGCACAGATACGCAGTATTTT | CASSESGSSTDTQYF
many | TRBJ1-2 | TRBV2 | NA | TGTGCCATTAACTATGGCTACACCTTC | CAINYGYTF
many | TRBJ1-2 | TRBV2 | TRBD1 | TGTGCCAGCAGTCCCTCGACAGGGAACTATGGCTACACCTTC | CASSPSTGNYGYTF
many | TRBJ2-5 | TRBV12-3/TRBV12-4 | NA | TGTGCCAGCAGTTTGATAGAGGGGGAGACCCAGTACTTC | CASSLIEGETQYF
many | TRBJ2-7 | TRBV27 | NA | TGTGCCAGCAGTGGCGGGGACTCCTACGAGCAGTACTTC | CASSGGDSYEQYF
many | TRBJ2-3 | TRBV19 | NA | TGTGCCAGTCAGGCGGCCGCTTCCGATACGCAGTATTTT | CASQAAASDTQYF
many | TRBJ1-2 | TRBV19 | NA | TGTGCCAGTAGTCAAGGGACATACACCTTC | CASSQGTYTF
many | TRBJ1-5 | TRBV6-1 | NA | TGTGCCAGCAGTGAAGGTCAGGGTGGTAATCAGCCCCAGCATTTT | CASSEGQGGNQPQHF
many | TRBJ2-7 | TRBV7-2 | TRBD2 | TGTGCCAGCAGCTTAGAGCGGGGGGGCGGCGAGCAGTACTTC | CASSLERGGGEQYF
many | TRBJ2-7 | TRBV28 | TRBD1 | TGTGCCAGCAGTTTGTCGGGACAGGTGGTGGGCGAGCAGTACTTC | CASSLSGQVVGEQYF
many | TRBJ2-5 | TRBV12-3/TRBV12-4 | NA | TGTGCCAGCAACGGGGGCGGCGGGGGAGGGGAGACCCAGTACTTC | CASNGGGGGGETQYF
many | TRBJ2-3 | TRBV12-3/TRBV12-4 | NA | TGTGCCAGCAGCCTTCCGCAAGGAGACACAGATACGCAGTATTTT | CASSLPQGDTDTQYF
many | TRBJ2-3 | TRBV7-2 | NA | TGTGCCAGCACCACTTTTAGGCGAACAAGCACAGATACGCAGTATTTT | CASTTFRRTSTDTQYF
many | TRBJ1-1 | TRBV6-5 | NA | TGTGCCAGCAGTTACCCGGGACACCGTGAAGCTTTCTTT | CASSYPGHREAFF
NA | TRBJ2-7 | TRBV7-2 | NA | TGTGCCAGCAGCTTAGCGGGTACTAGCTCGGCATACGAGCAGTACTTC | CASSLAGTSSAYEQYF
many | TRBJ1-5 | TRBV7-2 | TRBD1 | TGTGCCAGCAGCCGGGACAGGGACAATCAGCCCCAGCATTTT | CASSRDRDNQPQHF
many | TRBJ1-5 | TRBV6-2/TRBV6-3 | NA | TGTGCCAGCAGCCTGGACTCCGCGGGACGGCCCCAGCATTTT | CASSLDSAGRPQHF
many | TRBJ1-5 | TRBV19 | NA | TGTGCCAGTAGTATAAGGACAATCCAGATGGGTCAGCCCCAGCATTTT | CASSIRTIQMGQPQHF